This paragraph reports one T cell receptor beta chain. What it recognizes is unknown. Assay: immunoSEQ multiplex PCR; the TCRdb copy retains only in-frame clones and omits some. The sample contains 80,000 or so clones, more than 80% of which appear only once. The V end lost 3 bases, the J end lost 1 base, and 15 bases lay between the germline ends. The CDR3 runs to 16 residues. CDR1 MGHDK and CDR2 SYGVNS come from the germline V gene. These data come from a study of T cell responses to AZD1222 COVID-19 vaccine. Study-level results: Spike-specific TCR breadth and depth both grew after two AZD1222 doses.

The receptor was isolated from an adult in good health. The gene calls are TRBV25-1 and TRBJ1-1, with D uncertain. This specimen consisted of peripheral blood, obtained on day 0 of AZD1222 vaccination. Here the CDR3 reads CASSEGSMRQNTEAFF. DNA for the CDR3: TGTGCCAGCAGTGAGGGCAGCATGAGACAGAACACTGAAGCTTTCTTT.